This TCR beta chain was captured in a study of sequential checkpoint blockade in melanoma. By sample share, this clone is large (0.1 to 1%). Measured with immunoSEQ multiplex PCR; TCRdb has only the in-frame clones, and not every one. The repertoire holds approximately 12,000 clones, with about 65% as singletons. Regarding treatment: randomized to nivolumab then ipilimumab (arm A) or the reverse (arm B). V shed 5 bases and J shed 4 bases, with 8 bases lying between them. Germline CDR1 is MDHEN and CDR2 is SYDVKM. This CDR3 region has 13 residues. The chain uses TRBV28 and TRBJ1-4; D is unresolved. The source was CD8+ T cells sorted from blood (inferred from file names), collected from a patient given nivolumab and ipilimumab in sequence. This receptor was taken from a human donor with melanoma. DNA of the CDR3: TGTGCCAGCAGTCCAGGCCTTAATGAAAAACTGTTTTTT. It yields the protein CASSPGLNEKLFF.